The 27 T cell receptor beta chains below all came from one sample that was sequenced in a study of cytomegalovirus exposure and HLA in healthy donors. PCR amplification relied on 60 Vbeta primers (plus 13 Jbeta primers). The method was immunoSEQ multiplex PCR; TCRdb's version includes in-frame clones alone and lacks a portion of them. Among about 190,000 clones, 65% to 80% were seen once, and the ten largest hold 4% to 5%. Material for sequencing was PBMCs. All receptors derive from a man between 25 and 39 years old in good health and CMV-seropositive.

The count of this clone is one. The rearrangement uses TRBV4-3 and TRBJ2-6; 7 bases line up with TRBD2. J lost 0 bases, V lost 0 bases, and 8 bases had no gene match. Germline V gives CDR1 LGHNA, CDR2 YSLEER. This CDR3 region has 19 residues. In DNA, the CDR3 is TGCGCCAGCAGCCAAGAGGAGCTAGCGGTAAGCTCTGGGGCCAACGTCCTGACTTTC. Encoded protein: CASSQEELAVSSGANVLTF.

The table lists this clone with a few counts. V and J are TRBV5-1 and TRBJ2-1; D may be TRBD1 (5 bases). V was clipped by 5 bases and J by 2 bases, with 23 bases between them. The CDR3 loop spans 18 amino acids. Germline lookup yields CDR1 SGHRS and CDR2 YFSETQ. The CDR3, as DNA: TGCGCCAGCAGAGAAGGCCCCCCCAAAATCAGGGCCTACAATGAGCAGTTCTTC. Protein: CASREGPPKIRAYNEQFF.

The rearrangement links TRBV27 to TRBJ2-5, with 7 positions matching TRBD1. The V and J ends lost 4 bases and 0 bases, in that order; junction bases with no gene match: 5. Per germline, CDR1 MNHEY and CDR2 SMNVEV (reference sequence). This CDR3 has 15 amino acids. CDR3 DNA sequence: TGTGCCAGCAGTTCCGTTACAGGGGACCAAGAGACCCAGTACTTC. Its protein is CASSSVTGDQETQYF.

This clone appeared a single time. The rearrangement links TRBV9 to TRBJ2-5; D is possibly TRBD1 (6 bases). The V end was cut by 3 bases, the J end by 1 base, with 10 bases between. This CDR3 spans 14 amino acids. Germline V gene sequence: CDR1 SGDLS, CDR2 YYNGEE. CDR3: CASSGLGAQETQYF. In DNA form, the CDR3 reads TGTGCCAGCAGCGGCCTGGGGGCCCAAGAGACCCAGTACTTC.

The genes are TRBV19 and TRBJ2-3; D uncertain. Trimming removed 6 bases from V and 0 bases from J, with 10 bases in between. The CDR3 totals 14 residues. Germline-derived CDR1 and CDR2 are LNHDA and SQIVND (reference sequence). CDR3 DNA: TGTGCCAGTAGCGGCGGTGCTAGCACAGATACGCAGTATTTT. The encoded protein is CASSGGASTDTQYF.

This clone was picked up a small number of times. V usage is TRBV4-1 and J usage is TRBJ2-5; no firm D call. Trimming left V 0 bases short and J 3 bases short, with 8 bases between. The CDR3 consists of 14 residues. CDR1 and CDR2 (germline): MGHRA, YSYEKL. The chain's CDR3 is CASSQDSPEETQYF. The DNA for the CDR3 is TGCGCCAGCAGCCAAGATAGCCCGGAAGAGACCCAGTACTTC.

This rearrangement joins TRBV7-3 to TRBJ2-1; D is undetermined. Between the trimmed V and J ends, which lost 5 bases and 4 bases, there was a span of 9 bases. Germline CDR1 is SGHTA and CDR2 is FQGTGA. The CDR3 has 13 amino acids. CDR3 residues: CASSPTYYNEQFF. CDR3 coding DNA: TGTGCCAGCAGCCCGACTTATTACAATGAGCAGTTCTTC. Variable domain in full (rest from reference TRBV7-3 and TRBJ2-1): GAGVSQTPSNKVTEKGKYVELRCDPISGHTALYWYRQSLGQGPEFLIYFQGTGAADDSGLPNDRFFAVRPEGSVSTLKIQRTERGDSAVYLCASSPTYYNEQFFGPGTRLTVL.

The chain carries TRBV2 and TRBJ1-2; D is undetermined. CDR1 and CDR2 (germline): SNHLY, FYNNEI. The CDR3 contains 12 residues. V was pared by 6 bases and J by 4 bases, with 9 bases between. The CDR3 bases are TGTGCCAGCAGGCGGGAGGGCTATGGCTACACCTTC. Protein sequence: CASRREGYGYTF.

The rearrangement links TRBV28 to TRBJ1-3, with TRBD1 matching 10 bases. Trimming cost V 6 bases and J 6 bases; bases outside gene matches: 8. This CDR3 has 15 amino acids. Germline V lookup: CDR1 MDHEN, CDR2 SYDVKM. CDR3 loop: CASRTGGLVVNTIYF. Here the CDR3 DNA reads TGTGCCAGCAGGACAGGGGGCCTAGTCGTAAACACCATATATTTT. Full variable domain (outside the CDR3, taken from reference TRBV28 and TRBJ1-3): DVKVTQSSRYLVKRTGEKVFLECVQDMDHENMFWYRQDPGLGLRLIYFSYDVKMKEKGDIPEGYSVSREKKERFSLILESASTNQTSMYLCASRTGGLVVNTIYFGEGSWLTVV.

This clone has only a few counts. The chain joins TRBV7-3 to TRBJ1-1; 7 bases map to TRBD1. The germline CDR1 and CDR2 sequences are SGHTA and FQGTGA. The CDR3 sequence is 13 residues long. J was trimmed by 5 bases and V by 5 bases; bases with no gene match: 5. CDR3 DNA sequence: TGTGCCAGCAGCCAGCAGGGGGAGACTGAAGCTTTCTTT. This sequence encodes CASSQQGETEAFF.

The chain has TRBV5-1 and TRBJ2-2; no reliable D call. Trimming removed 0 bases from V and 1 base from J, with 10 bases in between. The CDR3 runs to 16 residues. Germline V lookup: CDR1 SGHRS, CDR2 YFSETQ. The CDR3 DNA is TGCGCCAGCAGCTTGGGAGTTTTCCTGAACACCGGGGAGCTGTTTTTT. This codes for CASSLGVFLNTGELFF.

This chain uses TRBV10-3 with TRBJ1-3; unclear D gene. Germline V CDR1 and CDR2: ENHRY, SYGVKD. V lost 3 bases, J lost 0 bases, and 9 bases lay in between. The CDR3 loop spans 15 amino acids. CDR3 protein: CAISETVNSGNTIYF. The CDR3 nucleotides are TGTGCCATCAGTGAAACAGTCAACTCTGGAAACACCATATATTTT.

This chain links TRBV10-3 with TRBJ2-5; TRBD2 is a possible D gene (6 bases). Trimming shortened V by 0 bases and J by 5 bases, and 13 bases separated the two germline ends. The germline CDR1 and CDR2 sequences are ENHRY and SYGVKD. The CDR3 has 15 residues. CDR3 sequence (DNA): TGTGCCATCAGTGAGTCGACGACGGGGGTGGAGACCCAGTACTTC. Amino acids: CAISESTTGVETQYF.

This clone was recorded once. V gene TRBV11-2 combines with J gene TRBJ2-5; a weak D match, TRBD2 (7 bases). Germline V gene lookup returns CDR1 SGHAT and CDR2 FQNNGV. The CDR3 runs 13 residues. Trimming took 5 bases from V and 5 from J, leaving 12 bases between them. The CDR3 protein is CASSMRGGETQYF. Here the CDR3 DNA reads TGTGCCAGCAGCATGAGGGGGGGGGAGACCCAGTACTTC.

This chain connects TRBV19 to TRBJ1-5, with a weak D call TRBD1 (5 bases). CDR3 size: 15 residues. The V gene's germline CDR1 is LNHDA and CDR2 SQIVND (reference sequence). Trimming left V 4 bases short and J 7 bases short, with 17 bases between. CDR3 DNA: TGTGCCAGTAGTACCCCGAACGGCTGGGGCCAGCCCCAGCATTTT. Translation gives CASSTPNGWGQPQHF.

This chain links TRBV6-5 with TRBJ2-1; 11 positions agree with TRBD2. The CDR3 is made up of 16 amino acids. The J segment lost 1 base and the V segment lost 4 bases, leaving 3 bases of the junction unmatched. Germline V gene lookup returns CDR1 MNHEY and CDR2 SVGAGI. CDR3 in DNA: TGTGCCAGCAGTTTTTTAGCGGGGGGGTCCTACAATGAGCAGTTCTTC. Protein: CASSFLAGGSYNEQFF.

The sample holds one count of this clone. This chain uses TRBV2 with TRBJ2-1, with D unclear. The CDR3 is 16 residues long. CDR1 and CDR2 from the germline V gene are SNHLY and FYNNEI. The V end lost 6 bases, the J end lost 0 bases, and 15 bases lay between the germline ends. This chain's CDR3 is CASRRLKRNSYNEQFF. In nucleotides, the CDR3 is TGTGCCAGCAGACGACTTAAACGAAACTCCTACAATGAGCAGTTCTTC. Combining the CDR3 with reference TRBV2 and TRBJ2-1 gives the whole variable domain EPEVTQTPSHQVTQMGQEVILRCVPISNHLYFYWYRQILGQKVEFLVSFYNNEISEKSEIFDDQFSVERPDGSNFTLKIRSTKLEDSAMYFCASRRLKRNSYNEQFFGPGTRLTVL.

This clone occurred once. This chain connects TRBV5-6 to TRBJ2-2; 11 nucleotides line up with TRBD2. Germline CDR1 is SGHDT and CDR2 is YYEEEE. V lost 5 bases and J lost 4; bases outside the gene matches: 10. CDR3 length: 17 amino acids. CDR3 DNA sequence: TGTGCCAGCAGGACCGGGGGACTAGCGGTTATCACCGGGGAGCTGTTTTTT. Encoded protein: CASRTGGLAVITGELFF.

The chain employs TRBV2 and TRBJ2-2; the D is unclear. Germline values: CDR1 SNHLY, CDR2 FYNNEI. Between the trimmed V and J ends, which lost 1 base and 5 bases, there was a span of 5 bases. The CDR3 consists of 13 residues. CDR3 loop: CASSEVQTGELFF. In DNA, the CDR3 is TGTGCCAGCAGTGAAGTACAGACCGGGGAGCTGTTTTTT.

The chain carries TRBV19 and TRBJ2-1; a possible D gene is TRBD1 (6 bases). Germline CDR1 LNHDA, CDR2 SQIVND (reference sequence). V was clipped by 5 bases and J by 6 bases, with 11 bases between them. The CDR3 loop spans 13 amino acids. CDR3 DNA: TGTGCCAGTAGTTCGACAGGCCCCAATGAGCAGTTCTTC. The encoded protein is CASSSTGPNEQFF.

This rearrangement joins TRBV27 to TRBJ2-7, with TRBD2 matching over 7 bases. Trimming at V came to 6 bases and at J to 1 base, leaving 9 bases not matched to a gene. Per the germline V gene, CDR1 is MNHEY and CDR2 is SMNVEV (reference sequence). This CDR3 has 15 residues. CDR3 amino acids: CASSWGEGGSYEQYF. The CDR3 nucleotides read TGTGCCAGCAGCTGGGGGGAGGGCGGTTCCTACGAGCAGTACTTC.

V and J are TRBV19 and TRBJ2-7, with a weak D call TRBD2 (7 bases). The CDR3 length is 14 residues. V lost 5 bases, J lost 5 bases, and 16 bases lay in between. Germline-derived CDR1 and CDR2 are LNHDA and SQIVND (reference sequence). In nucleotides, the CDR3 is TGTGCCAGTAGTGCCTCGGGGGGCAAGGACGAGCAGTACTTC. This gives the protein CASSASGGKDEQYF.

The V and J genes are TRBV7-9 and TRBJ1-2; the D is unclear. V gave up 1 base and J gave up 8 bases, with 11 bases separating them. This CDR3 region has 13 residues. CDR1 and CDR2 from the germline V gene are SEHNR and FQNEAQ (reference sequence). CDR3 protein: CASSLERFLGYTF. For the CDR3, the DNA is TGTGCCAGCAGCTTAGAACGATTTCTAGGCTACACCTTC. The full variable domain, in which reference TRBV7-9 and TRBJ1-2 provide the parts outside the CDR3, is DTGVSQNPRHKITKRGQNVTFRCDPISEHNRLYWYRQTLGQGPEFLTYFQNEAQLEKSRLLSDRFSAERPKGSFSTLEIQRTEQGDSAMYLCASSLERFLGYTFGSGTRLTVV.

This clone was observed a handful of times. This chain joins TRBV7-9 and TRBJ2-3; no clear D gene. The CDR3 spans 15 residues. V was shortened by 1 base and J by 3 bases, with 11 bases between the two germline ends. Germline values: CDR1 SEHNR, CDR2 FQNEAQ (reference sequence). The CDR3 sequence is CASSLVTTRTDTQYF. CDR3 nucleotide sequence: TGTGCCAGCAGCTTAGTCACAACGAGGACAGATACGCAGTATTTT.

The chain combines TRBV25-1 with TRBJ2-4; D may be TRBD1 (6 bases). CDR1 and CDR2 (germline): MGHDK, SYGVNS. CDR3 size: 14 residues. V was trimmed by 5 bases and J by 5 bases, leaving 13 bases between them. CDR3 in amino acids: CASSNYRDQNIQYF. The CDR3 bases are TGTGCCAGCAGTAACTACAGGGACCAAAACATTCAGTACTTC.

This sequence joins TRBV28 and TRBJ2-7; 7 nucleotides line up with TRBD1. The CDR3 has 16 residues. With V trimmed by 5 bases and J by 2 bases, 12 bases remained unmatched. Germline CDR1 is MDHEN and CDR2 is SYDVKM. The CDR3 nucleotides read TGTGCCAGCAGTGACCCTAGAGGGGGCGCGACCTACGAGCAGTACTTC. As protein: CASSDPRGGATYEQYF.

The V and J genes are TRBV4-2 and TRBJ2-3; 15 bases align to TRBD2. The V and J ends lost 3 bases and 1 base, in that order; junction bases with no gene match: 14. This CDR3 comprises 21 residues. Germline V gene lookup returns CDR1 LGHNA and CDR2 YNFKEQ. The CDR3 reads CASSHHGLAGGRLPGTDTQYF. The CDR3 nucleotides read TGTGCCAGCAGCCACCACGGACTAGCGGGAGGGAGGCTACCCGGCACAGATACGCAGTATTTT.